This T cell receptor beta chain came from a study of glioma-infiltrating T cells. Using RNA template, CDR3s of TCR alpha and beta were amplified with iRepertoire arm-PCR. TCRdb analysed the multiplex PCR reads with MiXCR anew, one entry per CDR3 protein. The table includes more than 350,000 distinct CDR3 sequences, around 38% detected once. CDR3 size: 14 residues. Germline V gives CDR1 SGHRS, CDR2 YFSETQ. V lost 4 bases and J lost 0, with 10 bases in between. The material sequenced was glioma tissue, nonneoplastic brain tissue, or PBMCs (not recorded which). The receptor comes from a human donor with low-grade glioma or glioblastoma, undergoing nonglioma brain surgery, or in good health (not recorded which). The chain joins TRBV5-1 to TRBJ1-1, with D maybe TRBD1 (5 bases). The CDR3 sequence: CASSVGRLNTEAFF. CDR3 nucleotides: TGCGCCAGCAGCGTGGGACGGTTGAACACTGAAGCTTTCTTT. Full variable domain (rest looked up from reference TRBV5-1 and TRBJ1-1): KAGVTQTPRYLIKTRGQQVTLSCSPISGHRSVSWYQQTPGQGLQFLFEYFSETQRNKGNFPGRFSGRQFSNSRSEMNVSTLELGDSALYLCASSVGRLNTEAFFGQGTRLTVV.